The 27 T cell receptor beta chains listed next were all sequenced from one sample in a study of T cells expressing NK-cell markers. TCRdb re-called the 5' RACE reads; one entry per CDR3 protein, DNA not given. The sample holds roughly 390,000 distinct CDR3 sequences. Material for sequencing was blood T cells: a sorted CD56 or NKG2C T cell subset, CD4+ or CD8+ T cells, or bulk PBMC T cells (not recorded which). The source is a woman aged 45-65 years in good health.

The chain uses TRBV20-1 and TRBJ1-2; TCRdb selects TRBD1, and the lack of DNA leaves this call unchecked. This CDR3 contains 12 residues. Per germline, CDR1 DFQATT and CDR2 SNEGSKA (reference sequence). The CDR3 loop is CSRSDRAYGYTF.

This chain links TRBV9 with TRBJ2-3; checking the TCRdb D call of TRBD1 is not possible without DNA. The germline gives CDR1 SGDLS, CDR2 YYNGEE. This CDR3 comprises 15 residues. The CDR3 loop is CASSVPPGPTRMQYF.

This chain joins TRBV20-1 and TRBJ2-1; TCRdb calls TRBD2, which cannot be checked without DNA. This CDR3 spans 19 amino acids. Germline V lookup: CDR1 DFQATT, CDR2 SNEGSKA (reference sequence). CDR3 region: CSASSGFRGRPPFYNEQFF.

This rearrangement joins TRBV5-1 to TRBJ2-1. The CDR3 covers 15 residues. Per the germline V gene, CDR1 is SGHRS and CDR2 is YFSETQ. CDR3 residues: CASSEYSSYSGEQFF.

The CDR3 here is CASSQGGRSEQYF. The chain employs TRBV3-1 and TRBJ2-7; checking the TCRdb D call of TRBD1 is not possible without DNA. The CDR3 contains 13 residues. From germline, CDR1 is LGHDT and CDR2 YNNKEL (reference sequence).

The chain carries TRBV20-1 and TRBJ2-3; TCRdb's assignment of TRBD2 cannot be checked, as there is no DNA. Germline V lookup: CDR1 DFQATT, CDR2 SNEGSKA (reference sequence). This CDR3 has 17 residues. CDR3 sequence: CSASTNTGLIITDTQYF.

J is TRBJ2-3 and V is TRBV20-1; TCRdb's D gene call, TRBD1, goes unchecked for lack of DNA. Germline V gene sequence: CDR1 DFQATT, CDR2 SNEGSKA (reference sequence). The CDR3 has 14 residues. The CDR3 spells CSAADRSSTDTQYF.

The chain uses TRBV7-8 and TRBJ2-7; TCRdb proposes TRBD1, but this gene call is untestable without DNA. Germline V gives CDR1 SGHVS, CDR2 FQNEAQ. The CDR3 has 12 amino acids. The CDR3 here is CASSGGGGEQYF.

The rearrangement uses TRBV29-1 and TRBJ2-3; TCRdb reports TRBD2, a call that lacks DNA to check it against. The CDR3 loop spans 15 amino acids. Germline V CDR1 and CDR2: SQVTM, ANQGSEA. CDR3: CSVEWVADKLYTQYF.

This chain links TRBV20-1 with TRBJ2-1; TCRdb calls TRBD2, which cannot be checked without DNA. The CDR3 is made up of 16 amino acids. Per the germline V gene, CDR1 is DFQATT and CDR2 is SNEGSKA (reference sequence). CDR3 loop: CSARALGGLADNEQFF.

This chain links TRBV6-1 with TRBJ1-1; TCRdb's assignment of TRBD1 cannot be checked, as there is no DNA. The CDR3 spans 14 residues. Germline CDR1 is MNHNS and CDR2 is SASEGT. The CDR3 reads CASSAGQGNTEAFF.

V and J are TRBV4-1 and TRBJ2-5; TCRdb's D call of TRBD1 is untestable without DNA. The CDR3 covers 12 residues. In germline, CDR1 is MGHRA, CDR2 YSYEKL. CDR3 residues: CASSHPGETQYF.

The J gene is TRBJ2-3, the V gene TRBV9. The CDR3 extends over 14 amino acids. The germline gives CDR1 SGDLS, CDR2 YYNGEE. The CDR3 spells CASSVVTGSDTQYF.

The rearrangement links TRBV5-1 to TRBJ1-1; TCRdb outputs TRBD1, but without DNA this stays unchecked. CDR3 size: 17 residues. Germline lookup yields CDR1 SGHRS and CDR2 YFSETQ. CDR3 amino acids: CASSSIPSQTGDTEAFF.

The CDR3 spells CASSFGTGKDSYNEQFF. The chain links TRBV11-3 to TRBJ2-1. Germline V lookup: CDR1 SGHNT, CDR2 YENEEA. The CDR3 loop spans 17 amino acids.

This chain uses TRBV6-2 or TRBV6-3 with TRBJ2-6. Germline V gene lookup returns CDR1 MNHEY and CDR2 SVGEGT. The CDR3 totals 14 residues. CDR3 residues: CASSSHGGANVLTF.

The chain couples TRBV12-5 to TRBJ2-5. CDR1 and CDR2 from the germline V gene are LGHNT and FRNRAP. This CDR3 contains 14 residues. The CDR3 loop is CASGLGTQAETQYF.

V is TRBV27 and J is TRBJ1-2; checking the TCRdb D call of TRBD1 is not possible without DNA. The CDR3 contains 14 residues. Germline V lookup: CDR1 MNHEY, CDR2 SMNVEV (reference sequence). The chain's CDR3 is CASSPRSSSYGYTF.

This rearrangement joins TRBV6-5 to TRBJ1-6. This CDR3 is 12 amino acids long. Germline values: CDR1 MNHEY, CDR2 SVGAGI. This chain's CDR3 is CASSFGYSPLHF.

This rearrangement joins TRBV11-3 to TRBJ2-7; as DNA is missing, the TRBD2 call by TCRdb cannot be tested. The CDR3 extends over 17 amino acids. CDR1 is SGHNT, CDR2 YENEEA, per germline. CDR3: CASSPLAGGRGKYEQYF.

The CDR3 protein is CASSISGRAADTQYF. This chain joins TRBV5-1 and TRBJ2-3; TCRdb's D call, TRBD2, is unchecked because there is no DNA. Germline assignment: CDR1 SGHRS and CDR2 YFSETQ. The CDR3 has 15 amino acids. Together with reference TRBV5-1 and TRBJ2-3, the CDR3 gives the full variable domain: KAGVTQTPRYLIKTRGQQVTLSCSPISGHRSVSWYQQTPGQGLQFLFEYFSETQRNKGNFPGRFSGRQFSNSRSEMNVSTLELGDSALYLCASSISGRAADTQYFGPGTRLTVL.

This chain links TRBV10-3 with TRBJ1-1. Germline assignment: CDR1 ENHRY and CDR2 SYGVKD. The CDR3 is 15 residues long. CDR3 residues: CAISDSDGSGTEAFF.

V and J are TRBV29-1 and TRBJ2-1; the D gene TCRdb calls, TRBD2, cannot be checked with no DNA. CDR1 is SQVTM and CDR2 is ANQGSEA in the germline V gene. The CDR3 sequence is 12 residues long. This CDR3 is CSVAWRENEQFF.

This chain uses TRBV5-6 with TRBJ1-1; no DNA is available, so the TRBD1 call from TCRdb remains unchecked. Germline V gene data show CDR1 as SGHDT and CDR2 as YYEEEE. This CDR3 region has 17 residues. CDR3 region: CASSLRQGIPILTEAFF.

Here the CDR3 reads CASSQDPPFSGRAGIHEQYF. The gene calls are TRBV4-2 and TRBJ2-7; the TCRdb call, TRBD2, lacks DNA for checking. Germline V CDR1 and CDR2: LGHNA, YNFKEQ. CDR3 length: 20 amino acids.

This sequence joins TRBV7-9 and TRBJ1-1; the TCRdb call, TRBD1, lacks DNA for checking. CDR1 and CDR2 (germline): SEHNR, FQNEAQ (reference sequence). CDR3 size: 13 residues. The CDR3 protein is CASSPGSASEAFF.

V usage is TRBV5-1 and J usage is TRBJ1-1. Germline values: CDR1 SGHRS, CDR2 YFSETQ. CDR3 size: 15 residues. The CDR3 loop reads CASSLASVGNTEAFF.